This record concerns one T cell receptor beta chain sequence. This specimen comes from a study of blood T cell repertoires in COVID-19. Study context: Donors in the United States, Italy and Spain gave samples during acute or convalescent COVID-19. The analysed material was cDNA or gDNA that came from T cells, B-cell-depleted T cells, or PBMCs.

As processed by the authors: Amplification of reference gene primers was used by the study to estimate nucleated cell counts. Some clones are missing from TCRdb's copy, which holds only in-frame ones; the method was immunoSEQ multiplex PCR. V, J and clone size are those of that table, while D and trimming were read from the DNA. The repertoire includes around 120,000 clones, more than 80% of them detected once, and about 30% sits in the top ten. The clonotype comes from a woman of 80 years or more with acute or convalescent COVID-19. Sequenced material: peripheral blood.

In DNA, the CDR3 is TGTGCCAGCAGTTACGGGGGGGCCCAATCACCCCTCCACTTT. Its protein is CASSYGGAQSPLHF. The V gene is TRBV6-5, the J gene TRBJ1-6, with D maybe TRBD1 (6 bases). The germline gives CDR1 MNHEY, CDR2 SVGAGI. The V gene lost 2 bases and the J gene lost 10 bases, with 12 bases spanning the gap. The CDR3 has 14 amino acids.